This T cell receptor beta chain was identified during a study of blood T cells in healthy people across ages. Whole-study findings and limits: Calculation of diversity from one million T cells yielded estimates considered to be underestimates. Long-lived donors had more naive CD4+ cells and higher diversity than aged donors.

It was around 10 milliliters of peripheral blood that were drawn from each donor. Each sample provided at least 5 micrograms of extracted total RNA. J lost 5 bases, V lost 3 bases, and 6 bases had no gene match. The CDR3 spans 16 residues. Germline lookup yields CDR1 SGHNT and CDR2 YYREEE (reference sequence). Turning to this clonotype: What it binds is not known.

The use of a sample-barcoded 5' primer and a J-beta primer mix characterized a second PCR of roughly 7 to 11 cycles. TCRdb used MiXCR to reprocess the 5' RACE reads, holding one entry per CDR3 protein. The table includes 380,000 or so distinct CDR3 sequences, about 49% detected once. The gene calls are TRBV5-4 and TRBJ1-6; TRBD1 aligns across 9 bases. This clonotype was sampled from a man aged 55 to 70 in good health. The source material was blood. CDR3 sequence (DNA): TGTGCCAGCAGCTCCCCGAGGACAGGGGATAATTCACCCCTCCACTTT. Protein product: CASSSPRTGDNSPLHF.